A selection of T cell receptor beta chains follows, all from one sample in a study of T cell responses to AZD1222 COVID-19 vaccine. Using immunoSEQ multiplex PCR, the repertoire was profiled, and TCRdb retains in-frame clones only, with some absent. The sample holds approximately 140,000 clones, 94% seen once. Source: peripheral blood, taken on day 0 of AZD1222 vaccination. Receptors were obtained from an adult in good health. CDR3s include the opening cysteine and the closing phenylalanine or tryptophan. D genes are given only for firm matches.

j_gene: TRBJ2-5; d_gene: .; v_gene: TRBV6-5; CDR3aa: CASSRQRQETQYF; CDR3nt: TGTGCCAGCAGTAGACAGAGGCAAGAGACCCAGTACTTC
j_gene: TRBJ1-6; d_gene: TRBD1; v_gene: TRBV28; CDR3aa: CASRPTGVRSPLHF; CDR3nt: TGTGCCAGCAGACCGACAGGGGTGCGGTCACCCCTCCACTTT
j_gene: TRBJ1-6; d_gene: TRBD1; v_gene: TRBV7-9; CDR3aa: CATPITGDRNSPLHF; CDR3nt: TGTGCCACCCCAATCACAGGGGATCGGAATTCACCCCTCCACTTT
j_gene: TRBJ1-2; d_gene: .; v_gene: TRBV6-2/TRBV6-3; CDR3aa: CASSYQRVGGYGYTF; CDR3nt: TGTGCCAGCAGTTATCAGAGGGTAGGAGGCTATGGCTACACCTTC
j_gene: TRBJ1-2; d_gene: .; v_gene: TRBV4-3; CDR3aa: CASSQDFGTTYGYTF; CDR3nt: TGCGCCAGCAGCCAAGATTTTGGGACAACCTATGGCTACACCTTC
j_gene: TRBJ1-6; d_gene: .; v_gene: TRBV28; CDR3aa: CASSFNGGVNSPLHF; CDR3nt: TGTGCCAGCAGTTTTAATGGAGGAGTCAATTCACCCCTCCACTTT
j_gene: TRBJ1-5; d_gene: .; v_gene: TRBV4-3; CDR3aa: CASSQDFPGLVSNQPQHF; CDR3nt: TGCGCCAGCAGCCAAGATTTCCCAGGGCTTGTCAGCAATCAGCCCCAGCATTTT
j_gene: TRBJ1-6; d_gene: TRBD1; v_gene: TRBV29-1; CDR3aa: CSVDQSNPGQGASGNSPLHF; CDR3nt: TGCAGCGTTGACCAGTCCAACCCCGGACAGGGGGCATCTGGTAATTCACCCCTCCACTTT
j_gene: TRBJ2-5; d_gene: .; v_gene: TRBV6-1; CDR3aa: CASSERSWSGRSATEETQYF; CDR3nt: TGTGCCAGCAGTGAACGTAGTTGGTCAGGACGGAGCGCCACCGAAGAGACCCAGTACTTC
j_gene: TRBJ2-3; d_gene: .; v_gene: TRBV14; CDR3aa: CASSFKGSTDTQYF; CDR3nt: TGTGCCAGCAGTTTCAAGGGGAGTACAGATACGCAGTATTTT
j_gene: TRBJ1-2; d_gene: TRBD1; v_gene: TRBV19; CDR3aa: CASSNTRGRHDGYTF; CDR3nt: TGTGCCAGTAGTAACACCAGGGGGCGTCATGATGGCTACACCTTC